Listed below are T cell receptor beta chains from one sample, sequenced in a study of human T cells and chemical hapten exposure. Using its own MiXCR run on the RACE reads, TCRdb lists one record per CDR3 protein. Seen here are tens of thousands of distinct CDR3 sequences, over 9% observed once, and the top ten hold around 10%. The sequences come from whole blood, collected in connection with sensitization to the hapten diphenylcyclopropenone (DPC). These receptor sequences come from a man aged 40-50 years with alopecia areata. Some clones in this sample may be carry-over from other donors' samples. Both conserved end residues are part of each CDR3. Fields, in order: clone size, V gene, D gene, J gene, CDR3 DNA, CDR3 protein. The D gene is left open where the match is weak. Clone size is stated in some rows and not others, as once, few, many or a class when expanded.

size: many
V: TRBV4-3
D: TRBD2
J: TRBJ2-1
DNA: TGCGCCAGCAGCCAAGATGTGGCTAGCGGTTACAATGAGCAGTTCTTC
CDR3: CASSQDVASGYNEQFF

size: -
V: TRBV28
D: TRBD1
J: TRBJ1-5
DNA: TGTGCCAGCAGACAGGGGGGGAGGGAGCCCCAGCATTTT
CDR3: CASRQGGREPQHF

size: -
V: TRBV7-9
D: -
J: TRBJ2-5
DNA: TGTGCCAGCAGGGACGGAGAAGAGACCCAGTACTTC
CDR3: CASRDGEETQYF

size: -
V: TRBV5-5
D: -
J: TRBJ2-7
DNA: TGTGCCAGCAGCTGGACATGGCACGAGCAGTACTTC
CDR3: CASSWTWHEQYF

size: many
V: TRBV5-1
D: -
J: TRBJ2-7
DNA: TGCGCCAGCAGCTTAGAAGGGGCTGGGCAGTACTTC
CDR3: CASSLEGAGQYF

size: many
V: TRBV7-9
D: -
J: TRBJ2-3
DNA: TGTGCCAGCCGGAGGGCCATCACAGATACGCAGTATTTT
CDR3: CASRRAITDTQYF

size: many
V: TRBV24-1
D: -
J: TRBJ2-7
DNA: TGTGCCACCAGTATGGGATCTACCTACGAGCAGTACTTC
CDR3: CATSMGSTYEQYF

size: many
V: TRBV7-2
D: -
J: TRBJ2-6
DNA: TGTGCCAGCAGCCAAGGAGGGTTAGGGGCTGGGGCCAACGTCCTGACTTTC
CDR3: CASSQGGLGAGANVLTF

size: few
V: TRBV20-1
D: -
J: TRBJ2-7
DNA: TGCAGTGCTAGAGATTCGGGACGGACATACGAGCAGTACTTC
CDR3: CSARDSGRTYEQYF

size: -
V: TRBV28
D: -
J: TRBJ2-3
DNA: TGTGCCAGCAGTCTCGACAGTGGCACTAGCACAGATACGCAGTATTTT
CDR3: CASSLDSGTSTDTQYF

size: -
V: TRBV4-3
D: -
J: TRBJ1-2
DNA: TGCGCCAGCAGCCCAGATATAGGGGGGCTGAGAAACTATGGCTACACCTTC
CDR3: CASSPDIGGLRNYGYTF

size: many
V: TRBV11-2
D: TRBD2
J: TRBJ2-2
DNA: TGTGCCAGCGGAGGGAAGTTCTTTGGACTAGCGGCAACCGGGGAGCTGTTTTTT
CDR3: CASGGKFFGLAATGELFF

size: few
V: TRBV28
D: -
J: TRBJ2-2
DNA: TGTGCCAGCAGTTTAGGACCAAACACCGGGGAGCTGTTTTTT
CDR3: CASSLGPNTGELFF

size: many
V: TRBV7-3
D: -
J: TRBJ2-3
DNA: TGTGCCAGCAGCATCGGGACCGCGGGAACAGATACGCAGTATTTT
CDR3: CASSIGTAGTDTQYF

size: few
V: TRBV28
D: -
J: TRBJ2-7
DNA: TGTGCCACGCGAGGAGGGTCATACTACGAGCAGTACTTC
CDR3: CATRGGSYYEQYF

size: many
V: TRBV28
D: TRBD2
J: TRBJ2-1
DNA: TGTGCCAGCAGGACCCTAGCGGGCGTTGACAATGAGCAGTTCTTC
CDR3: CASRTLAGVDNEQFF

size: -
V: TRBV7-3
D: TRBD2
J: TRBJ2-5
DNA: TGTGCCAGCAGCTCAGCGGGAGGTGCAGAGACCCAGTACTTC
CDR3: CASSSAGGAETQYF

size: many
V: TRBV19
D: -
J: TRBJ2-2
DNA: TGTGCCAGTAGGAAAGGAGGGGACACCGGGGAGCTGTTTTTT
CDR3: CASRKGGDTGELFF

size: many
V: TRBV7-8
D: -
J: TRBJ2-3
DNA: TGTGCCAGCAGCTTAGCGATCCGGGCAGATACGCAGTATTTT
CDR3: CASSLAIRADTQYF

size: many
V: TRBV12-3/TRBV12-4
D: -
J: TRBJ1-5
DNA: TGTGCCAGCAGTTTGAAGGGAAATCTGGCCCAGCATTTT
CDR3: CASSLKGNLAQHF

size: -
V: TRBV18
D: TRBD2
J: TRBJ2-3
DNA: TGTGCCAGCTCACCCATAAGCCTAGCGGGCACAGATACGCAGTATTTT
CDR3: CASSPISLAGTDTQYF

size: many
V: TRBV9
D: TRBD1
J: TRBJ1-2
DNA: TGTGCCAGCAGGGAGGGACAGGGGGCCTCGTATGGCTACACCTTC
CDR3: CASREGQGASYGYTF

size: few
V: TRBV28
D: TRBD2
J: TRBJ2-1
DNA: TGTGCCAGCAGTTTATACCCCTCTAGCGGGAGGGTCTACAATGAGCAGTTCTTC
CDR3: CASSLYPSSGRVYNEQFF

size: many
V: TRBV12-3/TRBV12-4
D: -
J: TRBJ1-3
DNA: TGTGCCAGCAGTACAGGGTTTGGAAACACCATATATTTT
CDR3: CASSTGFGNTIYF

size: medium-sized
V: TRBV2
D: TRBD1
J: TRBJ1-1
DNA: TGTGCCAGCAGCTGGCAGGGGGCCTCTAACACTGAAGCTTTCTTT
CDR3: CASSWQGASNTEAFF